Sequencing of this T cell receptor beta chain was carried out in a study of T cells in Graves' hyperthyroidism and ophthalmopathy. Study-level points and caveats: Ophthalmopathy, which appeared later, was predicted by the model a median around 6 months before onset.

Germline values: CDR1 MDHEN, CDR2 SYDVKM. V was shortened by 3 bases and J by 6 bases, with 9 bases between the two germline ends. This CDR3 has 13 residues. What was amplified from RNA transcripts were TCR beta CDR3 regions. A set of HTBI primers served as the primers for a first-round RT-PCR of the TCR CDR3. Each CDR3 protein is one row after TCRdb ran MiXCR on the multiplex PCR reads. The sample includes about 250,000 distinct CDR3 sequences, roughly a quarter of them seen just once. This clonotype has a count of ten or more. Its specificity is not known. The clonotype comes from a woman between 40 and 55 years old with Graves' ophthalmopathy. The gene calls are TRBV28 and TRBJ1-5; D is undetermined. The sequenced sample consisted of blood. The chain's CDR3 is CASSFILTQPQHF. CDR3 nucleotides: TGTGCCAGCAGTTTCATTTTGACTCAGCCCCAGCATTTT. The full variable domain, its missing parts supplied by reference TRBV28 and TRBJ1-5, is DVKVTQSSRYLVKRTGEKVFLECVQDMDHENMFWYRQDPGLGLRLIYFSYDVKMKEKGDIPEGYSVSREKKERFSLILESASTNQTSMYLCASSFILTQPQHFGDGTRLSIL.